This T cell receptor beta chain comes out of a study of blood T cell repertoires in COVID-19. Study context: Specimens from acute and convalescent COVID-19 originated in the United States, Italy and Spain. Nucleic acid was either cDNA or gDNA, and it came from T cells, B-cell-depleted T cells, or PBMCs.

Authors' analysis steps: From reference gene primer amplification, estimates of nucleated cell counts were derived. Measured with immunoSEQ multiplex PCR; TCRdb has only the in-frame clones, and not every one. The DNA was the basis for D and trimming; V, J and clone size are from that table. The sample includes hundreds of thousands of clones, around nine tenths of them seen just once. The V end lost 3 bases, the J end lost 0 bases, and 9 bases lay between the germline ends. The CDR3 has 15 residues. CDR1 and CDR2 (germline): MNHEY, SMNVEV (reference sequence). This chain joins TRBV27 and TRBJ2-1; D possibly corresponds to TRBD1 (6 bases). The clonotype originates from a human donor in a cohort sampled during active COVID-19. Sequenced input: peripheral blood. The CDR3 nucleotides read TGTGCCAGCAGTTTTCAGGGGAGCTCCTACAATGAGCAGTTCTTC. It specifies CASSFQGSSYNEQFF.